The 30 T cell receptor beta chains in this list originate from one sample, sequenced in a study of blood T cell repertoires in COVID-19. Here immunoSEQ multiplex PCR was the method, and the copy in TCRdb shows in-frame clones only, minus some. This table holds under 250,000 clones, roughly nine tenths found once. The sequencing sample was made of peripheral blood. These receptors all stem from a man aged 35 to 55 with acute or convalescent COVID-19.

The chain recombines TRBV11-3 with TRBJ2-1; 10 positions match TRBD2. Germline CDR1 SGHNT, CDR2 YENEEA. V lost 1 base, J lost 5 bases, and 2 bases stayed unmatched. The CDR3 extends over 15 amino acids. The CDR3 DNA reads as TGTGCCAGCAGCTTAGTGACTAGCGGGCACAATGAGCAGTTCTTC. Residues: CASSLVTSGHNEQFF.

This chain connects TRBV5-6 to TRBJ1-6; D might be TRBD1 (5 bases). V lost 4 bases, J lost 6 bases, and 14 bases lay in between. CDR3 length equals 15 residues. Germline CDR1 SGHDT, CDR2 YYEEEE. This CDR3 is CASSARQGGNSPLHF. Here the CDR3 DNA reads TGTGCCAGCAGCGCCCGTCAGGGCGGTAATTCACCCCTCCACTTT.

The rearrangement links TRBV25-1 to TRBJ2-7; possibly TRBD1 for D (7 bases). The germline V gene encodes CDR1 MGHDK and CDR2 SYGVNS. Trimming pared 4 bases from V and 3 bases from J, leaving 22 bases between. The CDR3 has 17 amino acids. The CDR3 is CASSGYAGQNPFYEQYF. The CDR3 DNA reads TGTGCCAGCAGTGGATACGCGGGACAGAATCCATTCTACGAGCAGTACTTC.

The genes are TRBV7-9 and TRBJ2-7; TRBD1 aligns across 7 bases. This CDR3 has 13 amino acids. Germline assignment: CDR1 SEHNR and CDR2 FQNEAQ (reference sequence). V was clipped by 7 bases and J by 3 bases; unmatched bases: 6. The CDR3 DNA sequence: TGTGCCAGCACCACCCGGGACAGCTACGAGCAGTACTTC. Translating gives CASTTRDSYEQYF.

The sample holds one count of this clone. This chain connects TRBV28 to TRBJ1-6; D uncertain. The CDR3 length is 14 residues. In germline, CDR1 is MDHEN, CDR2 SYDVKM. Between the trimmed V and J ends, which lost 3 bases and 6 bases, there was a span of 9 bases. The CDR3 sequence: CASSFHRANSPLHF. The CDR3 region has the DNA TGTGCCAGCAGTTTTCATCGAGCTAATTCACCCCTCCACTTT.

The CDR3 loop reads CANMGQGAYNEQFF. CDR3 DNA sequence: TGTGCCAACATGGGACAGGGGGCCTACAATGAGCAGTTCTTC. This chain joins TRBV6-5 and TRBJ2-1; 11 positions agree with TRBD1. V lost 10 bases and J lost 2; bases outside the gene matches: 4. The CDR3 contains 14 residues. The V gene's germline CDR1 is MNHEY and CDR2 SVGAGI.

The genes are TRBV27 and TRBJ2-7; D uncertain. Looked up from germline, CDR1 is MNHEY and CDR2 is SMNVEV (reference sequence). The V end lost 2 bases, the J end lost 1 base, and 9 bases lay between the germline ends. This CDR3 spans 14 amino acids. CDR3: CASSLLRGSYEQYF. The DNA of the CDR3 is TGTGCCAGCAGTTTACTCCGAGGATCCTACGAGCAGTACTTC.

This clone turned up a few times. CDR3 residues: CASTPGVGGTEAFF. The CDR3 DNA reads as TGTGCCAGTACCCCGGGGGTTGGTGGCACTGAAGCTTTCTTT. The chain is built from TRBV19 and TRBJ1-1, with D maybe TRBD1 (5 bases). The CDR3 has 14 residues. The germline gives CDR1 LNHDA, CDR2 SQIVND (reference sequence). Trimming shortened V by 7 bases and J by 4 bases, and 16 bases separated the two germline ends.

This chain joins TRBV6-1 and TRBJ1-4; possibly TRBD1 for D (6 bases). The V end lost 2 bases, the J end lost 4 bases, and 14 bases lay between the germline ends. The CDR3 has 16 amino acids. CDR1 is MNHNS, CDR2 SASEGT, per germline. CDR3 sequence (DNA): TGTGCCAGCAGTGAAATGGTAGGGGGTTTTAATGAAAAACTGTTTTTT. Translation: CASSEMVGGFNEKLFF.

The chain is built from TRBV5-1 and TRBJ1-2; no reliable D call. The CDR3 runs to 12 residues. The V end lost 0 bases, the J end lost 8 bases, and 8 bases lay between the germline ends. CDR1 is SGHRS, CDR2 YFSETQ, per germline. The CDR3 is CASSLESKGYTF. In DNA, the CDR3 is TGCGCCAGCAGCTTGGAATCTAAAGGCTACACCTTC.

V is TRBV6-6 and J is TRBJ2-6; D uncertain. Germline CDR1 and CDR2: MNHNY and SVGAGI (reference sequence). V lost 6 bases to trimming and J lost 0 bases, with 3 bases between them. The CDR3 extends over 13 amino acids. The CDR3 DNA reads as TGTGCCAGCAGCCACTCTGGGGCCAACGTCCTGACTTTC. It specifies CASSHSGANVLTF.

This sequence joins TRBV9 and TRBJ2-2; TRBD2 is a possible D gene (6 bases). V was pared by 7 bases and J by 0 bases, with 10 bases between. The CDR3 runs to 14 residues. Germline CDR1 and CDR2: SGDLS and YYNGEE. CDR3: CASRLDPNTGELFF. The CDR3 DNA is TGTGCCAGCCGACTAGACCCGAACACCGGGGAGCTGTTTTTT.

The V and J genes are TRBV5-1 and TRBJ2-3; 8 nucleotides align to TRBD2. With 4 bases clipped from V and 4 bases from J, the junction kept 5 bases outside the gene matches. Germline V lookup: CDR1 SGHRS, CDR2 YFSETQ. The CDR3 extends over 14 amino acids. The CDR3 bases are TGCGCCAGCAGCCGGGGGGGCCGGGCAGATACGCAGTATTTT. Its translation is CASSRGGRADTQYF.

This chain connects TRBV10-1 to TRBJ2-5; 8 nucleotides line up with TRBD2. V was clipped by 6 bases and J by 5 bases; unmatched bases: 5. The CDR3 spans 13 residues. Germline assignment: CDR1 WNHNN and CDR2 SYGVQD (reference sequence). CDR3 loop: CASRGSGEETQYF. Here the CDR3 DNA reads TGCGCCAGCAGGGGTAGCGGGGAGGAGACCCAGTACTTC.

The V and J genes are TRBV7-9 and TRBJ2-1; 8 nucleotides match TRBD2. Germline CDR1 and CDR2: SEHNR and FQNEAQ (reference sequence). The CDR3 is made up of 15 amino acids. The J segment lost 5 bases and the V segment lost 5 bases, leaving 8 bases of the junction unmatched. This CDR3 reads CASSQGGGINNEQFF. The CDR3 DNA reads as TGTGCCAGCAGCCAGGGCGGGGGGATTAACAATGAGCAGTTCTTC. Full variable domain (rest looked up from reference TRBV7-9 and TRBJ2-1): DTGVSQNPRHKITKRGQNVTFRCDPISEHNRLYWYRQTLGQGPEFLTYFQNEAQLEKSRLLSDRFSAERPKGSFSTLEIQRTEQGDSAMYLCASSQGGGINNEQFFGPGTRLTVL.

CDR3 sequence reads: CASKGGVSVDTIYF. Here the CDR3 DNA reads TGTGCCAGCAAGGGCGGGGTGTCCGTCGACACCATATATTTT. The genes are TRBV2 and TRBJ1-3; D gene unclear. This CDR3 has 14 amino acids. V lost 7 bases, J lost 8 bases, and 18 bases lay in between. Germline-derived CDR1 and CDR2 are SNHLY and FYNNEI.

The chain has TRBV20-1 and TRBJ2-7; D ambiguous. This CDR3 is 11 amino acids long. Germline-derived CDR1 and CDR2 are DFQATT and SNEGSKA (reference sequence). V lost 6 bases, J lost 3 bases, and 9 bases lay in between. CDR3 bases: TGCAGTGCACCTTCCTACTACGAGCAGTACTTC. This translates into CSAPSYYEQYF.

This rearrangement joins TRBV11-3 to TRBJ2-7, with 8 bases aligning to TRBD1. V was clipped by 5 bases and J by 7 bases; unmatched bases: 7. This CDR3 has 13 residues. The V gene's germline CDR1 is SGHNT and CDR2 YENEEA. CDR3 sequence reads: CASSQGQGGEQYF. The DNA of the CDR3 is TGTGCCAGCAGCCAAGGACAGGGTGGAGAGCAGTACTTC.

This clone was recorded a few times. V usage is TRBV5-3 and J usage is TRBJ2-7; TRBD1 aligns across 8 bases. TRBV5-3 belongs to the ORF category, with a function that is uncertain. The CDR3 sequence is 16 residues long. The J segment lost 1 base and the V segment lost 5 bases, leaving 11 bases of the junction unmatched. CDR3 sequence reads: CARRATGTGSSYEQYF. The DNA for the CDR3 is TGTGCCAGAAGAGCGACCGGGACAGGCTCTTCCTACGAGCAGTACTTC.

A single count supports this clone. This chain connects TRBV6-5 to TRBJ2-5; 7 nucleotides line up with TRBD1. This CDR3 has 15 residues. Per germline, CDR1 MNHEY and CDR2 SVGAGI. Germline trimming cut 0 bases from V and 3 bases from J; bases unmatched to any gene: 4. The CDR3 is CASSYSGQKKETQYF. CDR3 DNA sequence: TGTGCCAGCAGTTACTCGGGACAGAAGAAAGAGACCCAGTACTTC.

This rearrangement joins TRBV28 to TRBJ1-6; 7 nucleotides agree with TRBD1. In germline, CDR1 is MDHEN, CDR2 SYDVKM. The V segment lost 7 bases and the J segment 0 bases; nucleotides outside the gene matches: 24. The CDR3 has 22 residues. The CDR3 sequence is CASTTPRQGPGGLSSYNSPLHF. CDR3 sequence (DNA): TGTGCCAGCACCACACCCCGACAGGGCCCAGGCGGGCTGAGCTCCTATAATTCACCCCTCCACTTT.

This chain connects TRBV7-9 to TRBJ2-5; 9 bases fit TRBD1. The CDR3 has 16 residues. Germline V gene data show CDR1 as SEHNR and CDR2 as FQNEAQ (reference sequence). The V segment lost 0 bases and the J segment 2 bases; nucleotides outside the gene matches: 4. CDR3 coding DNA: TGTGCCAGCAGCTTAGCGCTGGGACAGGGTCAAGAGACCCAGTACTTC. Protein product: CASSLALGQGQETQYF.

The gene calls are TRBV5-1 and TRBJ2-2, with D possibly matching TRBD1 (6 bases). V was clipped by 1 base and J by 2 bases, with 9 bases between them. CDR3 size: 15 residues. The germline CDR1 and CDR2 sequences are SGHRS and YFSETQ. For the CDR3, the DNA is TGCGCCAGCAGCTTGCTAGGGGGAAACACCGGGGAGCTGTTTTTT. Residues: CASSLLGGNTGELFF.

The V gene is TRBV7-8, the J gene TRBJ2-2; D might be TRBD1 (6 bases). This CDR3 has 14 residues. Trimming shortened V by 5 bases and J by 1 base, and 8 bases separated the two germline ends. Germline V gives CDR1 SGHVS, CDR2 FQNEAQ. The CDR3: CASSTGQNTGELFF. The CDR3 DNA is TGTGCCAGCAGCACGGGACAGAACACCGGGGAGCTGTTTTTT.

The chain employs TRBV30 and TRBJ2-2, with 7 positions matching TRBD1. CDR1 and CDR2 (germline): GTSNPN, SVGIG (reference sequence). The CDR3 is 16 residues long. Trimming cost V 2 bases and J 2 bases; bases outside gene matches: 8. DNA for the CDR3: TGTGCCTGGAGTTTCACCGGGACAGCTAACACCGGGGAGCTGTTTTTT. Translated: CAWSFTGTANTGELFF.

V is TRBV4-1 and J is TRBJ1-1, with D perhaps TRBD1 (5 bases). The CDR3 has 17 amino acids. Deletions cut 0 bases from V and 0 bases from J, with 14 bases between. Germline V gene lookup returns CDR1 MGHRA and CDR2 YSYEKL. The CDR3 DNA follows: TGCGCCAGCAGCCAAGAAATGGGCGGCAGGGTGAACACTGAAGCTTTCTTT. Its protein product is CASSQEMGGRVNTEAFF.

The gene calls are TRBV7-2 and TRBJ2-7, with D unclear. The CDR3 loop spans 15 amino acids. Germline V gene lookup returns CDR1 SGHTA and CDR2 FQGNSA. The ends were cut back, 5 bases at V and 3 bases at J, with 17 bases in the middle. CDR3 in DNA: TGTGCCAGCAGCGCGGCGACGGAACGCTTCTACGAGCAGTACTTC. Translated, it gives CASSAATERFYEQYF.

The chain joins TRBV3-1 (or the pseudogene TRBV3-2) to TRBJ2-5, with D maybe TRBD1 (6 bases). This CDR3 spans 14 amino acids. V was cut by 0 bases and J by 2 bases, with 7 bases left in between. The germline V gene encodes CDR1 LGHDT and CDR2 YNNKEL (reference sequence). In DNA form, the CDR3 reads TGTGCCAGCAGCCAAGATCAGGGGCAAGAGACCCAGTACTTC. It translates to CASSQDQGQETQYF.

The CDR3: CASSTGIPRVSFF. As DNA, the CDR3 is TGTGCCAGCAGCACAGGGATTCCCCGAGTGTCTTTCTTT. This chain uses TRBV25-1 with TRBJ1-1; TRBD1 is a possible D gene (6 bases). V lost 6 bases to trimming and J lost 12 bases, with 20 bases between them. The CDR3 contains 13 residues. Germline values: CDR1 MGHDK, CDR2 SYGVNS.

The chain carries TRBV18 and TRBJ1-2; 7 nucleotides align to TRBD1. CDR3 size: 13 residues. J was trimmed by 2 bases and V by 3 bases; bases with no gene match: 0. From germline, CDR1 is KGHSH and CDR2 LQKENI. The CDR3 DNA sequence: TGTGCCAGCTCACCGACAGGGAACTATGGCTACACCTTC. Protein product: CASSPTGNYGYTF.